The T cell receptor beta chain under discussion was sequenced for a study of T cells expressing NK-cell markers. Looking at the study overall: Sequencing of TCR beta repertoires drew on sorted CD3+CD56+NKG2C+, CD3+CD56+NKG2C- and CD3+CD56-NKG2C+ T cells. Within the sequenced cohort of eight donors, seven exhibited HCMV seropositivity and one was seronegative.

Germline V gene lookup returns CDR1 SGHVS and CDR2 FQNEAQ. The CDR3 length is 16 residues. It was by 5'RACE template switching with UMIs that TCR beta cDNA was made. After re-calling the 5' RACE reads, TCRdb lists one entry per CDR3 protein, DNA absent. The repertoire shows fewer than 400,000 distinct CDR3 sequences; the top ten hold over 4%. What was sequenced was blood T cells: a sorted CD56 or NKG2C T cell subset, CD4+ or CD8+ T cells, or bulk PBMC T cells (not recorded which). This clonotype originated in a man between 18 and 69 years old in good health. The chain joins TRBV7-8 to TRBJ2-7; TCRdb's D call of TRBD1 is untestable without DNA. The CDR3 sequence: CASSLIGQGANDEQYF.